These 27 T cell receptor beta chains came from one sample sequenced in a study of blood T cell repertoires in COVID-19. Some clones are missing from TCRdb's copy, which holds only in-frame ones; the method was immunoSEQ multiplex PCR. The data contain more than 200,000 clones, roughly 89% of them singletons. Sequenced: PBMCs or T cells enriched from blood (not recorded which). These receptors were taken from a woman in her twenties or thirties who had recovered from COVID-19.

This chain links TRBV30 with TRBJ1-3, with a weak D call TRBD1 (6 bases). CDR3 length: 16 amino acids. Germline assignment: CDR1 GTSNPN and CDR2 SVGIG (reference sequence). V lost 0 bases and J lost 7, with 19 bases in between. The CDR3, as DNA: TGTGCCTGGAGTGTACCTAGGACAGCGAATCTGAACACCATATATTTT. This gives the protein CAWSVPRTANLNTIYF.

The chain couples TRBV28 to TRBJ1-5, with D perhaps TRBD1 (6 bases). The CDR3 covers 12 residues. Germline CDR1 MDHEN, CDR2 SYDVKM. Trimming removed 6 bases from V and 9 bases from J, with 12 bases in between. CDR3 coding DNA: TGTGCCAGCAGGACAGGAACTCGGCCCCAGCATTTT. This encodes CASRTGTRPQHF. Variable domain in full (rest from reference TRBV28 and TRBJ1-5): DVKVTQSSRYLVKRTGEKVFLECVQDMDHENMFWYRQDPGLGLRLIYFSYDVKMKEKGDIPEGYSVSREKKERFSLILESASTNQTSMYLCASRTGTRPQHFGDGTRLSIL.

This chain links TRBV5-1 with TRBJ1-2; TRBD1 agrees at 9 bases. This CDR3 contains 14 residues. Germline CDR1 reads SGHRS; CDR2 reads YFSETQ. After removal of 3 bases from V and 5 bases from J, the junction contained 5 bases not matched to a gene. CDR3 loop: CASSSQTGGYGYTF. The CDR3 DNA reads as TGCGCCAGCAGCTCTCAGACAGGGGGGTATGGCTACACCTTC. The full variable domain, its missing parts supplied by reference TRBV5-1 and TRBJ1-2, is KAGVTQTPRYLIKTRGQQVTLSCSPISGHRSVSWYQQTPGQGLQFLFEYFSETQRNKGNFPGRFSGRQFSNSRSEMNVSTLELGDSALYLCASSSQTGGYGYTFGSGTRLTVV.

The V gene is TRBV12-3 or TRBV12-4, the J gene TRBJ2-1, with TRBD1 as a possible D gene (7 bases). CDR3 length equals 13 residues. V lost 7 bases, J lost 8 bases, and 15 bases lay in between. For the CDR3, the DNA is TGTGCCAGCATTTCCCCCAGGGGGGATGAGCAGTTCTTC. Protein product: CASISPRGDEQFF.

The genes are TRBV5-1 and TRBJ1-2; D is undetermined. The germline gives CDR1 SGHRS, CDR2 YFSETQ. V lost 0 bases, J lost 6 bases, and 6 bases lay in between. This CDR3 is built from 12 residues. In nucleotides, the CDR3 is TGCGCCAGCAGCTTGGGCAGCGATGGCTACACCTTC. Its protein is CASSLGSDGYTF.

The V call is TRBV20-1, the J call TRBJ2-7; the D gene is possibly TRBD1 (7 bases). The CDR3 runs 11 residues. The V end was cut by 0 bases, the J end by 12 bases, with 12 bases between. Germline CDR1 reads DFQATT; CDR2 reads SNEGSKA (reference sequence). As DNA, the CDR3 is TGCAGTGCTAGAGAACCAGGGGGGTCGTACTTC. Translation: CSAREPGGSYF.

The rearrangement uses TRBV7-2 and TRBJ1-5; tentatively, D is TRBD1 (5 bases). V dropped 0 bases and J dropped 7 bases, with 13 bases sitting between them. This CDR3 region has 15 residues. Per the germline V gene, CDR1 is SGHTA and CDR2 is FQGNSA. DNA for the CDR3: TGTGCCAGCAGCTTAGCTGGGGGGTTCGGCCAGCCCCAGCATTTT. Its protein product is CASSLAGGFGQPQHF.

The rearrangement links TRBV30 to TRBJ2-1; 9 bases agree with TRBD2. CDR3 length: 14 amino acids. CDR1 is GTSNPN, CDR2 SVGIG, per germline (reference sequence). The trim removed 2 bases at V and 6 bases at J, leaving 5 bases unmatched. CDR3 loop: CAWSWASGTNEQFF. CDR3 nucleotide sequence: TGTGCCTGGAGTTGGGCTAGCGGGACCAATGAGCAGTTCTTC. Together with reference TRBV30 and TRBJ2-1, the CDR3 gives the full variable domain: SQTIHQWPATLVQPVGSPLSLECTVEGTSNPNLYWYRQAAGRGLQLLFYSVGIGQISSEVPQNLSASRPQDRQFILSSKKLLLSDSGFYLCAWSWASGTNEQFFGPGTRLTVL.

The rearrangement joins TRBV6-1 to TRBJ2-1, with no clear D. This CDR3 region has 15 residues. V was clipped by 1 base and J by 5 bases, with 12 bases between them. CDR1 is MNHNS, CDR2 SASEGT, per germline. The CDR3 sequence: CASSEEVTSHNEQFF. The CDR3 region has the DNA TGTGCCAGCAGTGAAGAAGTGACTTCGCACAATGAGCAGTTCTTC.

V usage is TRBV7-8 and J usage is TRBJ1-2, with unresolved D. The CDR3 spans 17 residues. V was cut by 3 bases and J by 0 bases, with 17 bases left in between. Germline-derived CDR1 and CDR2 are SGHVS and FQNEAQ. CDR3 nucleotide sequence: TGTGCCAGCAGCTTCTCGGGTTCCCAGAGGCCTAACTATGGCTACACCTTC. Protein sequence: CASSFSGSQRPNYGYTF.

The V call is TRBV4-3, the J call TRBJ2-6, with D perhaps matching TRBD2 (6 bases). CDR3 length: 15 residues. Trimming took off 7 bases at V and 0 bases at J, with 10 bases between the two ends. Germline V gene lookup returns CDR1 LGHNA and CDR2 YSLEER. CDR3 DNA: TGCGCCAGCAAAAGGCGGGACTCTGGGGCCAACGTCCTGACTTTC. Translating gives CASKRRDSGANVLTF.

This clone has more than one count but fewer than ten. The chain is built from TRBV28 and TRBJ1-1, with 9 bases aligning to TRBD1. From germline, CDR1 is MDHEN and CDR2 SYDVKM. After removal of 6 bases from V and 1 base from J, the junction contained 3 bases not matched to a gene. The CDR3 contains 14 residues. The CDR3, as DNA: TGTGCCAGCAGCCGGGGACAGGGGAACACTGAAGCTTTCTTT. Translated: CASSRGQGNTEAFF.

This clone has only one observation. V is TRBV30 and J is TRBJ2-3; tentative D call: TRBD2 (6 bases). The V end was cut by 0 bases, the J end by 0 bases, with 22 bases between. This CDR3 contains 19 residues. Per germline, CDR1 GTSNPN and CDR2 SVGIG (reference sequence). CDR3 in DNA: TGTGCCTGGAGTGTATGGAGGGGCCCAAAAATTCCTAGCACAGATACGCAGTATTTT. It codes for CAWSVWRGPKIPSTDTQYF.

CDR3 sequence (DNA): TGTGCCAGCAGACCTAGGGGACAGGGACGTGGCACAGATACGCAGTATTTT. It is translated as CASRPRGQGRGTDTQYF. The chain carries TRBV3-1 (or the pseudogene TRBV3-2) and TRBJ2-3; TRBD1 matches at 9 bases. Germline V gene data show CDR1 as LGHDT and CDR2 as YNNKEL (reference sequence). J gave up 1 base and V 6 bases, and 11 bases lay outside the gene matches. The CDR3 is 17 amino acids.

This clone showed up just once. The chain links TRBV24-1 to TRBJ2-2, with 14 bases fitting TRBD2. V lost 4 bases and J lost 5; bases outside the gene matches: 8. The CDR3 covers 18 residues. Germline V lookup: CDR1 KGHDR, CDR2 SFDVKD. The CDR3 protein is CATSDLGLAGVRTGELFF. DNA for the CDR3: TGTGCCACCAGTGACTTGGGACTAGCGGGAGTTAGGACCGGGGAGCTGTTTTTT.

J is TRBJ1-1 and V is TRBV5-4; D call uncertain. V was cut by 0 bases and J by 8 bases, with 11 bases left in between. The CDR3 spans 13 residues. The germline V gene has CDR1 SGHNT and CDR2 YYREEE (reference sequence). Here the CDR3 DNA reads TGTGCCAGCAGCTTGGCCAACCGACACGAAGCTTTCTTT. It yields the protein CASSLANRHEAFF.

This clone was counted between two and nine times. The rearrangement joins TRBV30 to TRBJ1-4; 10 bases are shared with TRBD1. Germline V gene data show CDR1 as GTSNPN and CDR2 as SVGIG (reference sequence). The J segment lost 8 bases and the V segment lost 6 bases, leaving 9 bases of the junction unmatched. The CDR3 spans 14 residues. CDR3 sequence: CACHTGTGEEKLFF. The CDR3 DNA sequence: TGTGCCTGTCATACCGGGACAGGGGAGGAAAAACTGTTTTTT. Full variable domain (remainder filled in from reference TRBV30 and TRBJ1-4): SQTIHQWPATLVQPVGSPLSLECTVEGTSNPNLYWYRQAAGRGLQLLFYSVGIGQISSEVPQNLSASRPQDRQFILSSKKLLLSDSGFYLCACHTGTGEEKLFFGSGTQLSVL.

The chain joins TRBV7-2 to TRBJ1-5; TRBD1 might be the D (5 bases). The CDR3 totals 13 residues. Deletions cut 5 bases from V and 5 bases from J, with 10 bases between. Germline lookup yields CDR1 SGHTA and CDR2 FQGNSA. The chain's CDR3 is CASSRGAHQPQHF. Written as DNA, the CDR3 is TGTGCCAGCAGCCGCGGGGCTCATCAGCCCCAGCATTTT.

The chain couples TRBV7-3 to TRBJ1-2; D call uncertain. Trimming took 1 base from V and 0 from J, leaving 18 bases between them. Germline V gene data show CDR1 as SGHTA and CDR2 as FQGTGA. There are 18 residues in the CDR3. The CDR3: CASSLISPRRGSNYGYTF. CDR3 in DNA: TGTGCCAGCAGCTTAATATCCCCCCGCCGGGGATCTAACTATGGCTACACCTTC. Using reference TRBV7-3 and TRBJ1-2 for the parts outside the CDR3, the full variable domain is GAGVSQTPSNKVTEKGKYVELRCDPISGHTALYWYRQSLGQGPEFLIYFQGTGAADDSGLPNDRFFAVRPEGSVSTLKIQRTERGDSAVYLCASSLISPRRGSNYGYTFGSGTRLTVV.

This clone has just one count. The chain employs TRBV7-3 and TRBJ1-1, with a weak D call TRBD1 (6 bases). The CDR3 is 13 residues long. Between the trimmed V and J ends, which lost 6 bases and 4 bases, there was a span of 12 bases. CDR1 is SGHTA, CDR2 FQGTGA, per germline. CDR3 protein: CASRPTGGTEAFF. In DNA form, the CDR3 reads TGTGCCAGCAGGCCGACAGGAGGCACTGAAGCTTTCTTT. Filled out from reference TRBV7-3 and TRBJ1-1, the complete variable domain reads GAGVSQTPSNKVTEKGKYVELRCDPISGHTALYWYRQSLGQGPEFLIYFQGTGAADDSGLPNDRFFAVRPEGSVSTLKIQRTERGDSAVYLCASRPTGGTEAFFGQGTRLTVV.

This CDR3 is CASSLDERYGYTF. The CDR3 DNA follows: TGTGCCAGCAGCTTGGACGAGCGCTACGGCTACACCTTC. The chain employs TRBV5-6 and TRBJ1-2; no clear D gene. The CDR3 extends over 13 amino acids. CDR1 SGHDT and CDR2 YYEEEE come from the germline V gene. V lost 0 bases and J lost 8, with 11 bases in between.

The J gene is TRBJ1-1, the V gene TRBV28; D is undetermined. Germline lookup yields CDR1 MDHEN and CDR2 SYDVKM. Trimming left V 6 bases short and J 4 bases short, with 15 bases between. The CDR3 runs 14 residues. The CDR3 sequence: CASRLGVGGTEAFF. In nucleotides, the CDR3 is TGTGCCAGCAGGTTAGGAGTGGGTGGCACTGAAGCTTTCTTT.

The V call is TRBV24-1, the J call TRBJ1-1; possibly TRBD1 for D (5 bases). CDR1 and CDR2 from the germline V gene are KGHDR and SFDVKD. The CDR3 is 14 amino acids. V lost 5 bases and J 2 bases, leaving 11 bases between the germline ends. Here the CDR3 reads CATSAQGGNTEAFF. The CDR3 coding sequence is TGTGCCACCAGTGCCCAGGGAGGCAACACTGAAGCTTTCTTT.

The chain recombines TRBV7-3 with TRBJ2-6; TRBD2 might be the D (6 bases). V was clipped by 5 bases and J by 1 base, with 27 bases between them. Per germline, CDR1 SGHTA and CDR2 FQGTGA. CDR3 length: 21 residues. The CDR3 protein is CASSHLPPPRGEQSGANVLTF. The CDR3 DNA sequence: TGTGCCAGCAGCCACCTCCCCCCCCCGCGGGGAGAACAATCTGGGGCCAACGTCCTGACTTTC.

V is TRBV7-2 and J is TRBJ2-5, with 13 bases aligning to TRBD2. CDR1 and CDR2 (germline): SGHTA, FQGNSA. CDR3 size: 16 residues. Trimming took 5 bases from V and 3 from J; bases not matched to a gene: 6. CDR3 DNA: TGTGCCAGCAGCGTGACTAGCGGGAGGCCGAAAGAGACCCAGTACTTC. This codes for CASSVTSGRPKETQYF.

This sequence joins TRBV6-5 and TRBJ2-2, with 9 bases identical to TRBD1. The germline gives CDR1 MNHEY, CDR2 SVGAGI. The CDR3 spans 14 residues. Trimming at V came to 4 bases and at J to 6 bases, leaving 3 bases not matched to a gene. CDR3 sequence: CASSLQGAPGELFF. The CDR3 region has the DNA TGTGCCAGCAGTTTACAGGGGGCACCCGGGGAGCTGTTTTTT.

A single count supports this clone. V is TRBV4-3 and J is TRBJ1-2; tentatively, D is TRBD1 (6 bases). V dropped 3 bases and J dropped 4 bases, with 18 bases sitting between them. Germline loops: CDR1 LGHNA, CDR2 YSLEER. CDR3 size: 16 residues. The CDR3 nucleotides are TGCGCCAGCAGCCAGCAGGGGTCAGCCCCCTCCTATGGCTACACCTTC. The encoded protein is CASSQQGSAPSYGYTF.